This TCR beta chain appears in the sequencing data of a study of CD8 T cells in ankylosing spondylitis. This clonotype occurred many times. Its cognate antigen is unknown. Libraries of TCR beta came from quantitative 5'-RACE with molecular barcodes. TCRdb reanalysed the 5' RACE reads using MiXCR and keeps one entry per CDR3 protein. The sample holds 750,000 to 850,000 distinct CDR3 sequences, approximately 12% seen once. Trimming took 4 bases from V and 1 from J, leaving 10 bases between them. The CDR3 length is 15 residues. Germline CDR1 reads MNHNS; CDR2 reads SASEGT. Points from the study as a whole: In reactive arthritis synovial fluid and blood, some motif variants had been reported before. For ankylosing spondylitis blood, a TCR beta motif of eight or nine highly homologous variants appeared characteristic. Disease-linked clones reportedly concentrated significantly in matched ankylosing spondylitis synovial fluid.

This rearrangement joins TRBV6-1 to TRBJ2-2; the D is unclear. Source material: blood, either unsorted or a sorted T cell fraction (not recorded which). This receptor was taken from a male donor with ankylosing spondylitis. CDR3 sequence (DNA): TGTGCCAGCAGTGCTCGGTCCGGGAACACCGGGGAGCTGTTTTTT. This translates into CASSARSGNTGELFF.